The sequence of this TCR beta chain was determined in a study of cytomegalovirus exposure and HLA in healthy donors. Trimming took 6 bases from V and 8 from J, leaving 10 bases between them. Germline CDR1 and CDR2: DFQATT and SNEGSKA (reference sequence). CDR3 size: 10 residues. The PCR was carried out with 60 Vbeta primers and 13 Jbeta primers. TCRdb's table, derived via immunoSEQ multiplex PCR, lists solely in-frame clones and lacks some. The sample lists 55,000 to 75,000 clones, approximately 87% occurring once. Of note for this clone: The antigen remains unidentified.

Findings of the study overall: Researchers reported from a later analysis that most CMV-associated TCR beta chains appeared HLA-restricted.

Sequencing was done on a sample of PBMCs. The chain employs TRBV20-1 and TRBJ1-2; no firm D call. The sequence was collected from a man aged 18 to 29 in good health and CMV-seronegative. The CDR3 nucleotides read TGCAGTGCAGCGAGATGGGGCTACACCTTC. Translated, it gives CSAARWGYTF.